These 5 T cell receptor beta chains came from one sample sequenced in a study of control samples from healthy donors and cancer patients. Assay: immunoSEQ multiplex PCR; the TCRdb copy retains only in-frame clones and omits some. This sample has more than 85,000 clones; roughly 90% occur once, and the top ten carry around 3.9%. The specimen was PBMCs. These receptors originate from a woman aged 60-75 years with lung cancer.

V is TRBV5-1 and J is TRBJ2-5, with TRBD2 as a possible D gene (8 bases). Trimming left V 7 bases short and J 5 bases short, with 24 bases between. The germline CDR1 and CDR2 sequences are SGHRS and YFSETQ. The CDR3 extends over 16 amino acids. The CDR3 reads CASGTDSGRGGETQYF. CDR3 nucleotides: TGCGCCAGCGGGACAGACAGCGGGAGAGGGGGGGAGACCCAGTACTTC.

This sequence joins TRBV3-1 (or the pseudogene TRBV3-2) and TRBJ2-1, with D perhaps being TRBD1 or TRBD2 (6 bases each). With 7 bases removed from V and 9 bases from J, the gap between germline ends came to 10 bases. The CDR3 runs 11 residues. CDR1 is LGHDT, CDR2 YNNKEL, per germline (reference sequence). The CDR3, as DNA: TGTGCCAGCACGGAGGGGGGTGAGCAGTTCTTC. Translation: CASTEGGEQFF.

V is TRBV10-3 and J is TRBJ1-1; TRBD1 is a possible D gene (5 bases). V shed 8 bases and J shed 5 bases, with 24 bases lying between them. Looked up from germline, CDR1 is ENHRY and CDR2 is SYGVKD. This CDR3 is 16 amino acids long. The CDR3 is CAIGKEARGRGTEAFF. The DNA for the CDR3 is TGTGCCATCGGGAAGGAAGCTAGGGGAAGGGGTACTGAAGCTTTCTTT.

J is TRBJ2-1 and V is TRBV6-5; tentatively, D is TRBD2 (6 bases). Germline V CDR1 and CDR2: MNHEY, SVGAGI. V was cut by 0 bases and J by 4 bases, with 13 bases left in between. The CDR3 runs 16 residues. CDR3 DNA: TGTGCCAGCAGTTACTCGACGGGGGAGGCATACAATGAGCAGTTCTTC. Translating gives CASSYSTGEAYNEQFF.

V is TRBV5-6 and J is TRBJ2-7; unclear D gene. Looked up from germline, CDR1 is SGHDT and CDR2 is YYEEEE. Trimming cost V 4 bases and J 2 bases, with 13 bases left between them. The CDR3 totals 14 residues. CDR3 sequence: CASSQNTRTYEQYF. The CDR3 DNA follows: TGTGCCAGCAGCCAAAACACGAGGACCTACGAGCAGTACTTC.